This T cell receptor (beta chain) is from a study of blood T cell repertoires in COVID-19. Generated by immunoSEQ multiplex PCR, the TCRdb table keeps only in-frame clones and is missing some. The profile shows approximately 300,000 clones, around 91% of them singletons. The sample taken for sequencing was PBMCs or T cells enriched from blood (not recorded which). This clonotype was obtained from a woman under 30 with acute COVID-19.

Written as DNA, the CDR3 is TGTGCCAGCAGTTTCGGAGGAGGGGGCAATCAGCCCCAGCATTTT. Residues: CASSFGGGGNQPQHF. V and J are TRBV28 and TRBJ1-5; D may be TRBD1 (5 bases). Germline V gives CDR1 MDHEN, CDR2 SYDVKM. V was cut by 3 bases and J by 2 bases, with 11 bases left in between. This CDR3 has 15 residues.